This T cell receptor (beta chain) appears in the sequencing data of a study of blood T cell repertoires in COVID-19. Study-level background: The cDNA or gDNA used as material had been derived from T cells, B-cell-depleted T cells, or PBMCs.

Germline V gives CDR1 LGHDT, CDR2 YNNKEL (reference sequence). The CDR3 length is 14 residues. V trimming: 4 bases; J trimming: 4 bases; junction bases outside the gene matches: 4. Participants' reported clinical history set cohort assignment. Authors' methods: Amplification of reference gene primers provided the estimated nucleated cell counts. Method: immunoSEQ multiplex PCR; TCRdb's copy keeps in-frame clones and lacks some. For V, J and clone size, that table is used; D and trimming come from the DNA. This sample yields approximately 360,000 clones, of which over 75% are seen a single time; 0.95% to 1% belongs to the top ten.

The genes are TRBV3-1 (or the pseudogene TRBV3-2) and TRBJ2-7; the match to TRBD2 covers 10 bases. The material sequenced was PBMCs or T cells enriched from blood (not recorded which). This receptor was identified in a young woman with acute COVID-19. CDR3 residues: CASSRAGGQYEQYF. DNA of the CDR3: TGTGCCAGCAGCCGAGCGGGGGGGCAATACGAGCAGTACTTC.